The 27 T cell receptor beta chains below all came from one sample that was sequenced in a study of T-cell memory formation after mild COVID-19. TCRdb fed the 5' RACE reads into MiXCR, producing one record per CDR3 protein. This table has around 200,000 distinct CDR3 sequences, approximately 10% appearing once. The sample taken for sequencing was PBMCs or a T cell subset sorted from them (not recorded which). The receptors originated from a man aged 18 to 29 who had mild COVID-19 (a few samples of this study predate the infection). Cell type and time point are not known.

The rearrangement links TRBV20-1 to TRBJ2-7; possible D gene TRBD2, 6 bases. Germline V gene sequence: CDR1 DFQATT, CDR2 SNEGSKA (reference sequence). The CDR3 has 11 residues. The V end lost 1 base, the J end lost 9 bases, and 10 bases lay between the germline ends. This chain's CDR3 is CSARVVGGQYV. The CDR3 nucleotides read TGCAGTGCTAGAGTGGTGGGAGGGCAGTACGTC.

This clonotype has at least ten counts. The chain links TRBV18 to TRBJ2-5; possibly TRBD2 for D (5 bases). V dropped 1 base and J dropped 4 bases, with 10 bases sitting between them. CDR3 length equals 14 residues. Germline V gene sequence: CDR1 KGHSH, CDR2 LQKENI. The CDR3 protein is CASSPLGSGETQYF. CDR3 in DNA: TGTGCCAGCTCACCACTGGGAAGCGGAGAGACCCAGTACTTC.

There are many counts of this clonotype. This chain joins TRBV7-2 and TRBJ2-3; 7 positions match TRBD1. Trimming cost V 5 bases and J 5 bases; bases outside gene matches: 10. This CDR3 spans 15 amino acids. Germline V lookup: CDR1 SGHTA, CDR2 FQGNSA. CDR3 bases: TGTGCCAGCAGCCGACGACAGGGTGGGGGAGATACGCAGTATTTT. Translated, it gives CASSRRQGGGDTQYF. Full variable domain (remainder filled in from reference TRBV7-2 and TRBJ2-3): GAGVSQSPSNKVTEKGKDVELRCDPISGHTALYWYRQSLGQGLEFLIYFQGNSAPDKSGLPSDRFSAERTGGSVSTLTIQRTQQEDSAVYLCASSRRQGGGDTQYFGPGTRLTVL.

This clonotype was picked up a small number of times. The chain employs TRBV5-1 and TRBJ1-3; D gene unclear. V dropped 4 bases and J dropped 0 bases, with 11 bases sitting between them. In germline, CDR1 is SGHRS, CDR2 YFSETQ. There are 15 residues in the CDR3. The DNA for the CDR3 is TGCGCCAGCAGCACCTCCTTCGACTCTGGAAACACCATATATTTT. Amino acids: CASSTSFDSGNTIYF.

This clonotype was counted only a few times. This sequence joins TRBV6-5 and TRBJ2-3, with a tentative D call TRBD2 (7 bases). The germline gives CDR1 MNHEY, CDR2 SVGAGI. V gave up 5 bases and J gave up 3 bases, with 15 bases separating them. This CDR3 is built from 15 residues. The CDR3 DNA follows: TGTGCCAGCAGTGCGAGGGGGGGCCGAACAGATACGCAGTATTTT. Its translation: CASSARGGRTDTQYF.

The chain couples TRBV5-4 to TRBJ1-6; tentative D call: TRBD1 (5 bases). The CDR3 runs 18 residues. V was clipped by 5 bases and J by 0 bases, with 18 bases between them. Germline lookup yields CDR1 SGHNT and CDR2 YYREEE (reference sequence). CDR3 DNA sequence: TGTGCCAGCAGGGAGTCCTCGGGACGAAGCTCCTATAATTCACCCCTCCACTTT. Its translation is CASRESSGRSSYNSPLHF.

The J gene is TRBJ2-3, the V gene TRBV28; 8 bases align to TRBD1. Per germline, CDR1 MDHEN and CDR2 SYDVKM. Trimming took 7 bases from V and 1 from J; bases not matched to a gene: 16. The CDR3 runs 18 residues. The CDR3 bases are TGTGCCAGCAAGGCTCGACTCGGACAGGGAAAGGGCACAGATACGCAGTATTTT. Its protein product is CASKARLGQGKGTDTQYF.

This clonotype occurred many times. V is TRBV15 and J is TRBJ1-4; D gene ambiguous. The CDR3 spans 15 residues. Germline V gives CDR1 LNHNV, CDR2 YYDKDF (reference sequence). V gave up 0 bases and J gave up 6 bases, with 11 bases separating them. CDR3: CATSRDKGWDEKLFF. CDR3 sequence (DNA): TGTGCCACCAGCAGAGATAAGGGCTGGGATGAAAAACTGTTTTTT.

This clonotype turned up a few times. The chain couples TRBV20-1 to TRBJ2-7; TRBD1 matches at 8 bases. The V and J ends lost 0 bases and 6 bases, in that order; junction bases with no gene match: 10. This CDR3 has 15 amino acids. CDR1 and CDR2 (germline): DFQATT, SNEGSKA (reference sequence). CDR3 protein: CSARDRSGQAAEQYF. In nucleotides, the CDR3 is TGCAGTGCTAGAGATCGTTCGGGACAGGCCGCCGAGCAGTACTTC.

The CDR3 protein is CASSLYGALNTEAFF. CDR3 sequence (DNA): TGTGCCAGCAGCCTCTATGGGGCCTTGAACACTGAAGCTTTCTTT. This chain connects TRBV7-2 to TRBJ1-1, with TRBD1 as a possible D gene (5 bases). The V and J ends lost 5 bases and 0 bases respectively, with 13 bases between them. The germline V gene has CDR1 SGHTA and CDR2 FQGNSA. There are 15 residues in the CDR3.

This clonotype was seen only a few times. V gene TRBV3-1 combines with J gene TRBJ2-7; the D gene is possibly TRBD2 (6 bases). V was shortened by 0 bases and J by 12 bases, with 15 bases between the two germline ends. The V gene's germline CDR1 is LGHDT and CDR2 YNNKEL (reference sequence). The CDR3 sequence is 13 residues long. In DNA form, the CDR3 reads TGTGCCAGCAGCCAAGAACTAGCAGGACGGTCGTACTTC. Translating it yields CASSQELAGRSYF.

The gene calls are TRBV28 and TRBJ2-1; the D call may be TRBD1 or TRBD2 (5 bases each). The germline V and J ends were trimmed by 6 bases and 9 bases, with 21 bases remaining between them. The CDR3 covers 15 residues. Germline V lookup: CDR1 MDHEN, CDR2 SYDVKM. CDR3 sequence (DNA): TGTGCCAGCAGCCGAGGTGGAAGCGCTGGGGGTGAGCAGTTCTTC. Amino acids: CASSRGGSAGGEQFF.

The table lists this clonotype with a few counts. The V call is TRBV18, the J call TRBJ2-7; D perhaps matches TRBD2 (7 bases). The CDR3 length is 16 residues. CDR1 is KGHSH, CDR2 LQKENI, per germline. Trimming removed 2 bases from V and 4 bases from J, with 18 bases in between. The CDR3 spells CASSPRVGGLRYEQYV. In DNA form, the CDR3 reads TGTGCCAGCTCACCAAGGGTGGGGGGGCTGCGGTACGAGCAGTACGTC.

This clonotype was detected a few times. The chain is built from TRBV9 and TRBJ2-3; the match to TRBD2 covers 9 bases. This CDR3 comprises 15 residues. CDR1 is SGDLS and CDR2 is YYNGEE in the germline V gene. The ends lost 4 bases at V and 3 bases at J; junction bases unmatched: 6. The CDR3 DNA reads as TGTGCCAGCAGCCCGACTAGCGGTACTACAGATACGCAGTATTTT. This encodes CASSPTSGTTDTQYF.

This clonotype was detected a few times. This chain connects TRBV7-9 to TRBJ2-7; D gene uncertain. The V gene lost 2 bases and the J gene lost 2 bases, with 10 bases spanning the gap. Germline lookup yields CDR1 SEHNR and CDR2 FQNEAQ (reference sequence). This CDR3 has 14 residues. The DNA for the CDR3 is TGTGCCAGCAGCTTACAAGGTACCCCCTACGAGCAGTACGTC. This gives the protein CASSLQGTPYEQYV.

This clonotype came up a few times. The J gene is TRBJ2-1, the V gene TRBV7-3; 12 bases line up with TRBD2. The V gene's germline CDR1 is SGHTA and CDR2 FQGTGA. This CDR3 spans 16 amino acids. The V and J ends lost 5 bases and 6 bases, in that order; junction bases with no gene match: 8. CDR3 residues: CASSAQSSGGVNEQFF. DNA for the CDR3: TGTGCCAGCAGCGCCCAGTCTAGCGGGGGGGTCAATGAGCAGTTCTTC.

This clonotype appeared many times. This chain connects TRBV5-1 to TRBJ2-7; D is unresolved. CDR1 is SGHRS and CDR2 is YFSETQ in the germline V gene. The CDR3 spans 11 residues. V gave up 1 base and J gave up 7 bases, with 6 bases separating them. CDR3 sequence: CASSLNREQYF. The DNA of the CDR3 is TGCGCCAGCAGCTTGAATAGGGAGCAGTACTTC.

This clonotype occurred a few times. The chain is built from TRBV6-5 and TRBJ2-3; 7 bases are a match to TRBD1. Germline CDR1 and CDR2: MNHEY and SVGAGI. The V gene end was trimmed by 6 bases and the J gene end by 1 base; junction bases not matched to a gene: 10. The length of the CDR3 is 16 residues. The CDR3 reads CASSRATGVGTDTQYF. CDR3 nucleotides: TGTGCCAGCAGCCGCGCCACAGGGGTTGGCACAGATACGCAGTATTTT.

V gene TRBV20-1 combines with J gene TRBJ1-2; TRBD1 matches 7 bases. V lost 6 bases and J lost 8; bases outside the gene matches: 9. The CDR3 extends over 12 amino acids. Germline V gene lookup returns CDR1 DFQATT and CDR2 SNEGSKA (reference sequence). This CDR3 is CSAETGTAGYTF. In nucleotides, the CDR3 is TGCAGTGCCGAAACCGGGACAGCAGGCTACACCTTC.

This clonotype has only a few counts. The CDR3 sequence is CASSWGRLAGTDTQYF. CDR3 DNA: TGTGCCAGTAGTTGGGGTCGTCTAGCTGGCACAGATACGCAGTATTTT. The V gene is TRBV19, the J gene TRBJ2-3, with D tentatively TRBD2 (5 bases). Germline-derived CDR1 and CDR2 are LNHDA and SQIVND (reference sequence). The CDR3 sequence is 16 residues long. Trimming left V 5 bases short and J 1 base short, with 16 bases between.

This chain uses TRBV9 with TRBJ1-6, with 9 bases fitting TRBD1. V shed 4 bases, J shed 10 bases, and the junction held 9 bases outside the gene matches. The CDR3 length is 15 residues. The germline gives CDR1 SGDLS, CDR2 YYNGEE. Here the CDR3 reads CASSPGQGGISPLHF. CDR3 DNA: TGTGCCAGCAGCCCGGGACAGGGAGGAATATCACCCCTCCACTTT.

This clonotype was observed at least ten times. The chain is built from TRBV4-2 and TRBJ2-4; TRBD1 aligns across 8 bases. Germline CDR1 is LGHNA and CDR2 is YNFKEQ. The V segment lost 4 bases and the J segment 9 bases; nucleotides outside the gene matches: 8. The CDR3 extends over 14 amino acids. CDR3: CASSPTGASGIQYF. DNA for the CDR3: TGTGCCAGCAGCCCGACAGGGGCGTCTGGCATTCAGTACTTC.

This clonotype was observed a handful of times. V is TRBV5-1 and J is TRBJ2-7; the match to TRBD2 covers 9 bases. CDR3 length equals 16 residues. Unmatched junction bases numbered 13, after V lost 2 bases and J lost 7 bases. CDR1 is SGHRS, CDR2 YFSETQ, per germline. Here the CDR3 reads CASSFSPSGALGEQYV. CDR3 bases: TGCGCCAGCAGCTTTTCACCTAGCGGGGCCCTAGGGGAGCAGTACGTC.

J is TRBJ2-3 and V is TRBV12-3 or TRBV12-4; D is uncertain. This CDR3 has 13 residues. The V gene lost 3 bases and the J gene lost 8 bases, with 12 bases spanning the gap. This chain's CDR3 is CASSFVPWGTQYF. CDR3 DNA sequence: TGTGCCAGCAGTTTTGTCCCGTGGGGTACGCAGTATTTT.

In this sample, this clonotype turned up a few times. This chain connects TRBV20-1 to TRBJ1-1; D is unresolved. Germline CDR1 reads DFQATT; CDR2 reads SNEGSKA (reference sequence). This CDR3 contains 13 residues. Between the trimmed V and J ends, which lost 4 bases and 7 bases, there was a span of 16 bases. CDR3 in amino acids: CSAIIAGMGEAFF. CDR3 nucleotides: TGCAGTGCTATAATTGCCGGGATGGGTGAAGCTTTCTTT.

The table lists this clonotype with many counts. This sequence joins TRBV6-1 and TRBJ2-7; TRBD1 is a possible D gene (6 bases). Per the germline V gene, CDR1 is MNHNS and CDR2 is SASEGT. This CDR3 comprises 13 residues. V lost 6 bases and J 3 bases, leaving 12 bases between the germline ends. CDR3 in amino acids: CASRGQLLYEQYF. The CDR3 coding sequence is TGTGCCAGCAGGGGACAACTACTCTACGAGCAGTACTTC.

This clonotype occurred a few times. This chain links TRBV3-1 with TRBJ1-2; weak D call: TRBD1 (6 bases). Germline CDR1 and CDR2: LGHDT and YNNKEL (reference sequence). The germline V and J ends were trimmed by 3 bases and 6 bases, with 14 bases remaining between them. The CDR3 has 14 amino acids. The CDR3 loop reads CASSHLQGLDGYTF. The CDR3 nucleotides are TGTGCCAGCAGCCACCTACAGGGTCTCGATGGCTACACCTTC.